Following are 29 T cell receptor beta chains from one sample sequenced in a study of T cells in Graves' hyperthyroidism and ophthalmopathy. From RNA transcripts, TCR beta CDR3 regions were amplified. HTBI primers were used for first-round RT-PCR of the TCR CDR3. TCRdb independently ran MiXCR on the multiplex PCR reads; one entry per CDR3 protein. The sample holds about 400,000 distinct CDR3 sequences, roughly 25% seen once. The sample was blood. The source is a man aged 45-65 years with Graves' hyperthyroidism.

This clonotype was found a few times. The V call is TRBV7-3, the J call TRBJ1-6, with D perhaps matching TRBD1 (6 bases). Per germline, CDR1 SGHTA and CDR2 FQGTGA. Trimming left V 3 bases short and J 10 bases short, with 13 bases between. This CDR3 region has 14 residues. The CDR3 nucleotides read TGTGCCAGCAGCTTGGGACAAGCAAGATCACCCCTCCACTTT. Translation gives CASSLGQARSPLHF.

This clonotype appeared many times. The junction shows a germline mismatch at one end, possibly a read error. The rearrangement joins TRBV5-1 to TRBJ2-3; 7 bases map to TRBD2. Germline-derived CDR1 and CDR2 are SGHRS and YFSETQ. CDR3 length: 13 amino acids. The CDR3 is CASSFGRTDTQYF. The CDR3 nucleotides read TGTGCCAGCAGTTTCGGGAGGACAGATACGCAGTATTTT.

This chain uses TRBV10-3 with TRBJ2-1; D not resolved. CDR1 and CDR2 from the germline V gene are ENHRY and SYGVKD. Trimming cost V 6 bases and J 1 base, with 7 bases left between them. The CDR3 length is 13 residues. The CDR3 DNA is TGTGCCATCAGGGGCCAGTCCTACAATGAGCAGTTCTTC. This encodes CAIRGQSYNEQFF.

CDR3 protein: CASSYVGATYEQYF. The CDR3 bases are TGTGCCAGCAGCTACGTTGGGGCAACCTACGAGCAGTACTTC. The V gene is TRBV5-8, the J gene TRBJ2-7; D perhaps matches TRBD1 (5 bases). In germline, CDR1 is SGHTS, CDR2 YDEGEE. V was trimmed by 3 bases and J by 2 bases, leaving 12 bases between them. The CDR3 loop spans 14 amino acids.

There are many counts of this clonotype. The CDR3 loop reads CASSLIPTSSYNEQFF. As DNA, the CDR3 is TGCGCCAGCAGCTTGATCCCCACGAGCTCCTACAATGAGCAGTTCTTC. The chain carries TRBV5-1 and TRBJ2-1; D uncertain. Trimming stripped 1 base from V and 0 bases from J, with 11 bases between. The germline V gene encodes CDR1 SGHRS and CDR2 YFSETQ. The CDR3 covers 16 residues. Looking up the rest from reference TRBV5-1 and TRBJ2-1 gives the full variable domain: KAGVTQTPRYLIKTRGQQVTLSCSPISGHRSVSWYQQTPGQGLQFLFEYFSETQRNKGNFPGRFSGRQFSNSRSEMNVSTLELGDSALYLCASSLIPTSSYNEQFFGPGTRLTVL.

Points on this clonotype: At one end the junction does not follow the germline gene, possibly because of a read error. The chain has TRBV5-1 and TRBJ2-1, with 13 bases aligning to TRBD2. In germline, CDR1 is SGHRS, CDR2 YFSETQ. The CDR3 consists of 16 residues. The DNA of the CDR3 is TGCACCAGCAGCCCCCAGGGACTAGCGGGAATGGATGAGCAGTTCTTC. Translating gives CTSSPQGLAGMDEQFF.

This clonotype occurred many times. V and J are TRBV11-2 and TRBJ2-4; 7 bases are a match to TRBD2. The CDR3 sequence is 17 residues long. The germline V gene has CDR1 SGHAT and CDR2 FQNNGV. Losses at the gene ends were 1 base for V and 6 bases for J; bases not matched to a gene: 12. CDR3 coding DNA: TGTGCCAGCAGCTTAGGTCCTAGCGGCCCTCTCGGAAACATTCAGTACTTC. It codes for CASSLGPSGPLGNIQYF.

V is TRBV12-3 or TRBV12-4 and J is TRBJ2-1; 11 nucleotides match TRBD2. This CDR3 has 16 amino acids. V lost 5 bases, J lost 2 bases, and 5 bases stayed unmatched. Here the CDR3 DNA reads TGTGCCAGCAGTCCCACTAGCGGGAGAACCTACAATGAGCAGTTCTTC. Residues: CASSPTSGRTYNEQFF.

V usage is TRBV27 and J usage is TRBJ2-1; 12 nucleotides agree with TRBD2. The V gene's germline CDR1 is MNHEY and CDR2 SMNVEV (reference sequence). CDR3 length: 15 residues. Germline trimming cut 4 bases from V and 8 bases from J; bases unmatched to any gene: 6. CDR3 protein: CASSYLAGGFDEQFF. The CDR3 bases are TGTGCCAGCAGTTATCTAGCGGGAGGGTTCGATGAGCAGTTCTTC.

The gene calls are TRBV6-5 and TRBJ2-7; 13 bases align to TRBD2. Germline CDR1 and CDR2: MNHEY and SVGAGI. The CDR3 is 15 residues long. J lost 6 bases, V lost 2 bases, and 4 bases had no gene match. Here the CDR3 DNA reads TGTGCCAGCAGTTACGCCGGACTAGCGGGAGTCGAGCAGTACTTC. Translated, it gives CASSYAGLAGVEQYF.

The sample holds a few counts of this clonotype. J is TRBJ1-2 and V is TRBV3-1, with 9 bases matching TRBD1. The trim removed 1 base at V and 7 bases at J, leaving 1 base unmatched. From germline, CDR1 is LGHDT and CDR2 YNNKEL (reference sequence). The CDR3 runs 13 residues. The CDR3 DNA follows: TGTGCCAGCAGCCAAGCGGGACAGGGTGGCTACACCTTC. Its translation: CASSQAGQGGYTF.

This clonotype was detected ten times or more. The chain couples TRBV28 to TRBJ2-3; D possibly corresponds to TRBD1 (6 bases). V shed 10 bases and J shed 4 bases, with 15 bases lying between them. Germline-derived CDR1 and CDR2 are MDHEN and SYDVKM. CDR3 length: 13 residues. CDR3 residues: CATNKQGPDTQYF. CDR3 nucleotides: TGTGCCACAAACAAACAGGGTCCAGATACGCAGTATTTT.

This clonotype was seen a few times. The chain combines TRBV3-1 with TRBJ1-3; D call uncertain. V was clipped by 2 bases and J by 0 bases, with 14 bases between them. Germline CDR1 is LGHDT and CDR2 is YNNKEL (reference sequence). This CDR3 is 17 amino acids long. The CDR3 reads CASSQRLSGSSGNTIYF. The CDR3 nucleotides are TGTGCCAGCAGCCAACGTCTATCGGGCAGCTCTGGAAACACCATATATTTT.

This sequence joins TRBV19 and TRBJ2-2, with 7 bases aligning to TRBD2. V was pared by 4 bases and J by 5 bases, with 16 bases of the junction left unmatched. Germline V gene lookup returns CDR1 LNHDA and CDR2 SQIVND (reference sequence). CDR3 length: 18 amino acids. Here the CDR3 reads CASSTLGFGAGKTGELFF. The CDR3 DNA reads as TGTGCCAGTAGTACCCTAGGCTTTGGAGCGGGAAAAACCGGGGAGCTGTTTTTT.

This chain joins TRBV20-1 and TRBJ1-1, with D tentatively TRBD1 (6 bases). Trimming took off 5 bases at V and 3 bases at J, with 16 bases between the two ends. Germline V CDR1 and CDR2: DFQATT, SNEGSKA (reference sequence). The CDR3 runs 14 residues. CDR3 nucleotide sequence: TGCAGTGCTCAAGGGGGAGGGGGGCACACTGAAGCTTTCTTT. Amino acids: CSAQGGGGHTEAFF.

This sequence joins TRBV4-1 and TRBJ2-1, with 9 positions matching TRBD1. The germline V gene has CDR1 MGHRA and CDR2 YSYEKL. The CDR3 sequence is 19 residues long. J gave up 0 bases and V 3 bases, and 12 bases lay outside the gene matches. The CDR3 spells CASSHPGGTGRNSYNEQFF. CDR3 nucleotide sequence: TGCGCCAGCAGCCATCCAGGGGGGACAGGGAGAAACTCCTACAATGAGCAGTTCTTC.

The chain has TRBV6-1 and TRBJ2-2; maybe TRBD2 (6 bases). Germline V gene lookup returns CDR1 MNHNS and CDR2 SASEGT. This CDR3 contains 13 residues. The germline V and J ends were trimmed by 5 bases and 3 bases, with 7 bases remaining between them. In nucleotides, the CDR3 is TGTGCCAGCAGTCGGGACTACACCGGGGAGCTGTTTTTT. Its translation: CASSRDYTGELFF.

This chain connects TRBV6-1 to TRBJ2-7; tentatively, D is TRBD1 or TRBD2 (7 bases each). The CDR3 runs 14 residues. Trimming cost V 6 bases and J 5 bases, with 17 bases left between them. Germline values: CDR1 MNHNS, CDR2 SASEGT. The chain's CDR3 is CASRAGGVSDEQYF. As DNA, the CDR3 is TGTGCCAGCAGAGCAGGGGGGGTGTCCGACGAGCAGTACTTC.

This clonotype appeared a few times. J is TRBJ2-3 and V is TRBV3-1; D not resolved. The CDR3 totals 15 residues. The V end lost 4 bases, the J end lost 0 bases, and 11 bases lay between the germline ends. CDR1 and CDR2 from the germline V gene are LGHDT and YNNKEL (reference sequence). The CDR3 coding sequence is TGTGCCAGCAGCCTTTCCAGGTCGAGCACAGATACGCAGTATTTT. Translating gives CASSLSRSSTDTQYF.

This chain connects TRBV20-1 to TRBJ2-7; D is uncertain. Germline values: CDR1 DFQATT, CDR2 SNEGSKA (reference sequence). V shed 6 bases and J shed 0 bases, with 15 bases lying between them. This CDR3 region has 14 residues. This CDR3 is CSALGVRYSYEQYF. The CDR3 nucleotides read TGCAGTGCCCTAGGAGTGCGGTACTCCTACGAGCAGTACTTC.

In this sample, this clonotype turned up a few times. The V gene is TRBV2, the J gene TRBJ2-1; D may be TRBD2 (6 bases). Trimming cost V 2 bases and J 5 bases, with 22 bases left between them. The germline V gene encodes CDR1 SNHLY and CDR2 FYNNEI. The length of the CDR3 is 18 residues. As DNA, the CDR3 is TGTGCCAGCAGTGAACTCACTAGAGGACCAGCGGGCCACAATGAGCAGTTCTTC. It codes for CASSELTRGPAGHNEQFF.

The chain joins TRBV7-9 to TRBJ1-5; D is undetermined. Trimming cost V 1 base and J 5 bases, with 3 bases left between them. This CDR3 has 12 residues. Germline assignment: CDR1 SEHNR and CDR2 FQNEAQ (reference sequence). The CDR3 region is CASSLGYQPQHF. The CDR3 nucleotides read TGTGCCAGCAGCTTAGGGTATCAGCCCCAGCATTTT. The entire variable domain, with the rest obtained from reference TRBV7-9 and TRBJ1-5, is as follows: DTGVSQNPRHKITKRGQNVTFRCDPISEHNRLYWYRQTLGQGPEFLTYFQNEAQLEKSRLLSDRFSAERPKGSFSTLEIQRTEQGDSAMYLCASSLGYQPQHFGDGTRLSIL.

This clonotype was seen a handful of times. This rearrangement joins TRBV18 to TRBJ1-4; maybe TRBD1 (6 bases). Germline values: CDR1 KGHSH, CDR2 LQKENI. This CDR3 has 16 residues. V was cut by 3 bases and J by 0 bases, with 11 bases left in between. The DNA for the CDR3 is TGTGCCAGCTCACCGGGTCGGACAGCAACTAATGAAAAACTGTTTTTT. It translates to CASSPGRTATNEKLFF. The whole variable domain, filled in from reference TRBV18 and TRBJ1-4, reads NAGVMQNPRHLVRRRGQEARLRCSPMKGHSHVYWYRQLPEEGLKFMVYLQKENIIDESGMPKERFSAEFPKEGPSILRIQQVVRGDSAAYFCASSPGRTATNEKLFFGSGTQLSVL.

This clonotype was picked up a small number of times. The genes are TRBV29-1 and TRBJ2-7; TRBD1 matches 12 bases. V was pared by 4 bases and J by 5 bases, with 6 bases of the junction left unmatched. The CDR3 extends over 14 amino acids. The germline V gene encodes CDR1 SQVTM and CDR2 ANQGSEA. CDR3 in DNA: TGCAGCGTTGGGGGGGGACAGGGGGCCGACGAGCAGTACTTC. It encodes CSVGGGQGADEQYF.

This clonotype was seen at least ten times. The chain couples TRBV2 to TRBJ1-1; D is unclear. The ends were cut back, 5 bases at V and 0 bases at J, with 10 bases in the middle. The germline CDR1 and CDR2 sequences are SNHLY and FYNNEI. CDR3 size: 14 residues. As DNA, the CDR3 is TGTGCCAGCAGTTTGGACGGAATGAACACTGAAGCTTTCTTT. Protein product: CASSLDGMNTEAFF.

This chain uses TRBV28 with TRBJ2-7, with 16 bases fitting TRBD2. CDR1 is MDHEN and CDR2 is SYDVKM in the germline V gene. The CDR3 has 17 residues. After removal of 5 bases from V and 1 base from J, the junction contained 5 bases not matched to a gene. CDR3 nucleotide sequence: TGTGCCAGCAGTCCCCCGGGACTAGCGGGAGGGTCCTACGAGCAGTACTTC. It is translated as CASSPPGLAGGSYEQYF.

This clonotype was counted between two and nine times. V usage is TRBV7-3 and J usage is TRBJ2-1, with D possibly matching TRBD2 (5 bases). Germline V CDR1 and CDR2: SGHTA, FQGTGA. The V end was cut by 7 bases, the J end by 4 bases, with 11 bases between. The CDR3 covers 13 residues. CDR3 nucleotides: TGTGCCAGCAACCAGGCGGGTTACAATGAGCAGTTCTTC. As protein: CASNQAGYNEQFF.

This clonotype was recorded at least ten times. The chain combines TRBV11-3 with TRBJ2-7; D is possibly TRBD1 (6 bases). Trimming removed 5 bases at V and 2 bases at J, with 16 bases between. Germline-derived CDR1 and CDR2 are SGHNT and YENEEA. The CDR3 sequence is 15 residues long. CDR3 nucleotide sequence: TGTGCCAGCAGCGGCCGGGACAACCTCCCCTACGAGCAGTACTTC. This codes for CASSGRDNLPYEQYF.

This clonotype was recorded at least ten times. The chain couples TRBV3-1 to TRBJ1-1; D gene unclear. V was pared by 0 bases and J by 1 base, with 9 bases between. Germline CDR1 reads LGHDT; CDR2 reads YNNKEL (reference sequence). The CDR3 runs to 15 residues. The CDR3 region has the DNA TGTGCCAGCAGCCAAGAATTGGGCCGGAACACTGAAGCTTTCTTT. Its translation: CASSQELGRNTEAFF.